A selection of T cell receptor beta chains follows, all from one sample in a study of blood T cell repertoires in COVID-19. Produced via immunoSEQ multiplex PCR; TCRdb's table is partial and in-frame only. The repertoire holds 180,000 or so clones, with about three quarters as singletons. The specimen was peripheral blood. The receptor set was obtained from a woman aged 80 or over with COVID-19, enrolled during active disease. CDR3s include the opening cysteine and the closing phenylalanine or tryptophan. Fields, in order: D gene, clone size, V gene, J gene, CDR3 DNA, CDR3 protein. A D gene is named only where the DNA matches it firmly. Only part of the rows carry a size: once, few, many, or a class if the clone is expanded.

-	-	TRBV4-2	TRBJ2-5	TGTGCCAGCAGCCAAGAGCGGGCCCAAGAGACCCAGTACTTC	CASSQERAQETQYF
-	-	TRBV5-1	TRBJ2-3	TGCGCCAGCAGCTTGGGGAGAGTTTCCCTTGATACGCAGTATTTT	CASSLGRVSLDTQYF
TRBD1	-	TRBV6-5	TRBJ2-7	TGTGCCAGCAGTCCCCGAAGACAGGGCCCCTACGAGCAGTACTTC	CASSPRRQGPYEQYF
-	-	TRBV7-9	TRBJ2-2	TGTGCCAGCAGCTACGCCGCGCAGGGGGGCTCCGGGGAGCTGTTTTTT	CASSYAAQGGSGELFF
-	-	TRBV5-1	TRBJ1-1	TGCGCCAGCAGCGACAAGAACACTGAAGCTTTCTTT	CASSDKNTEAFF
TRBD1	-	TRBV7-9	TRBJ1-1	TGTGCCAGCAGCTTACCACCTAGGACAGGGCCGGTACTTTACACTGAAGCTTTCTTT	CASSLPPRTGPVLYTEAFF
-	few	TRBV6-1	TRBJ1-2	TGTGCCAGCAGTGAGGCAGGCCTCTATGGCTACACCTTC	CASSEAGLYGYTF
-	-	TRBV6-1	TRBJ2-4	TGTGCCAGCAGTGAATGGGACAGGCGGGGGAACATTCAGTACTTC	CASSEWDRRGNIQYF
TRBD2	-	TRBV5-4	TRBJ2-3	TGTGCCAGCAGCGCCGCTAGCGGGGGTACAGATACGCAGTATTTT	CASSAASGGTDTQYF
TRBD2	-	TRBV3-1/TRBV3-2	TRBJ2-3	TGTGCCAGCAGCCAAGATGGGGGAGGGTCCGGAGCAGATACGCAGTATTTT	CASSQDGGGSGADTQYF
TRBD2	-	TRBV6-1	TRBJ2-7	TGTGCCAGCAGTGAAGCGCGGGGTCCAGCGGGGTCCTCCTACGAGCAGTACTTC	CASSEARGPAGSSYEQYF
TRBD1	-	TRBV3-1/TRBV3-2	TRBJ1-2	TGTGCCAGCAGCCAAGCCCCCGACAGGGGTACGGGAGGCTACACCTTC	CASSQAPDRGTGGYTF
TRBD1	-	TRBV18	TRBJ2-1	TGTGCCAGCTCACCAGGGGACAGGGTACACAATGAGCAGTTCTTC	CASSPGDRVHNEQFF
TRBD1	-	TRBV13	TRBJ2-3	TGTGCCAGCAGCCCAGGACAGGTGGTGACCATTACGCAGTATTTT	CASSPGQVVTITQYF